The following is a TCR beta chain sequence with its context. This sample is part of a study of blood T cell repertoires in COVID-19. As for the study in general: PBMCs, B-cell-depleted T cells, or T cells were the source of the cDNA or gDNA that made up the material.

Germline CDR1 MDHEN, CDR2 SYDVKM. The CDR3 sequence is 12 residues long. Deletions cut 5 bases from V and 1 base from J, with 5 bases between. Exposed participants encountered a COVID-19 case during the 2 weeks preceding study entry. Clones were sequenced by immunoSEQ multiplex PCR, and TCRdb holds only the in-frame ones, with some missing. The sample holds about 160,000 clones, roughly 87% seen once. This TCR derives from a woman aged 40 to 50 who had been exposed to COVID-19. The chain combines TRBV28 with TRBJ1-2; D is uncertain. The sequenced material came from PBMCs or T cells enriched from blood (not recorded which). The CDR3 spells CASSRFNYGYTF. Here the CDR3 DNA reads TGTGCCAGCAGTCGGTTTAACTATGGCTACACCTTC.